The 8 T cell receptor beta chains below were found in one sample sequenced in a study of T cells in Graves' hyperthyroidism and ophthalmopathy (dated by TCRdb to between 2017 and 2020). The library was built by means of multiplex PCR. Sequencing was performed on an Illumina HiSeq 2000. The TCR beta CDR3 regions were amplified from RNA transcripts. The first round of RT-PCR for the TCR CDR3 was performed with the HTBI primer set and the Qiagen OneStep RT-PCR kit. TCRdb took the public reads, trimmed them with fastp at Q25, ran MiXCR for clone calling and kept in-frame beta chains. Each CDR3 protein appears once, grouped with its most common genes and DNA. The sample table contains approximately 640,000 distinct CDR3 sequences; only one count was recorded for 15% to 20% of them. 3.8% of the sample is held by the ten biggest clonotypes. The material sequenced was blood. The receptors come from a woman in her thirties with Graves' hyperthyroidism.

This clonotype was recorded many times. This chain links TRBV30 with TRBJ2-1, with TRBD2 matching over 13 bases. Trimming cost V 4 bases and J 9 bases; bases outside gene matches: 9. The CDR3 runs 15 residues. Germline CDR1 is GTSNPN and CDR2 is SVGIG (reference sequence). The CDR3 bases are TGTGCCTGGACCCGGACTAGCGGGAGATCGGTTGAGCAGTTCTTC. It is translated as CAWTRTSGRSVEQFF.

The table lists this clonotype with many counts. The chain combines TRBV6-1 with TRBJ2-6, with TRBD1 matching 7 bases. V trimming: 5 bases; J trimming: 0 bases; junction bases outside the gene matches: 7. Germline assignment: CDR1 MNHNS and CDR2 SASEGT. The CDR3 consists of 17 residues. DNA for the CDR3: TGTGCCAGCAGTACCGGGACAGCCTTCTCTGGGGCCAACGTCCTGACTTTC. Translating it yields CASSTGTAFSGANVLTF.

The CDR3 here is CSANQFPDSYCGYTF. As DNA, the CDR3 is TGCAGTGCTAATCAGTTTCCGGACAGCTACTGTGGCTACACCTTC. The chain employs TRBV20-1 and TRBJ1-2, with TRBD1 as a possible D gene (6 bases). This CDR3 has 15 residues. CDR1 is DFQATT, CDR2 SNEGSKA, per germline (reference sequence). V was shortened by 4 bases and J by 7 bases, with 22 bases between the two germline ends.

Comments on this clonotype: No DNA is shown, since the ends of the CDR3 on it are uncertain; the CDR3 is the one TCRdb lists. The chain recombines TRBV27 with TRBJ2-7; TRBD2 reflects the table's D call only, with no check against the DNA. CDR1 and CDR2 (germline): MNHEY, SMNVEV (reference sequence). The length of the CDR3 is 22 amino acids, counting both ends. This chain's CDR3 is CASSFYICSARPVDILSYEQYF.

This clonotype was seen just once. Here the CDR3 reads CASSIATGLAKNIQYF. CDR3 DNA: TGTGCCAGTAGTATCGCGACAGGTCTAGCCAAAAACATTCAGTACTTC. This rearrangement joins TRBV19 to TRBJ2-4, with TRBD1 as a possible D gene (6 bases). Germline loops: CDR1 LNHDA, CDR2 SQIVND (reference sequence). V lost 3 bases to trimming and J lost 0 bases, with 12 bases between them. This CDR3 is 16 amino acids long. Combining the CDR3 with reference TRBV19 and TRBJ2-4 gives the whole variable domain DGGITQSPKYLFRKEGQNVTLSCEQNLNHDAMYWYRQDPGQGLRLIYYSQIVNDFQKGDIAEGYSVSREKKESFPLTVTSAQKNPTAFYLCASSIATGLAKNIQYFGAGTRLSVL.

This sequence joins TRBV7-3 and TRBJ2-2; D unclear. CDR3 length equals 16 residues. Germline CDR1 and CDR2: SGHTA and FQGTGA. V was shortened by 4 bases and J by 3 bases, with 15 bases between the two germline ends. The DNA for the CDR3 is TGTGCCAGCAGCTGGCATTTAGATGGATACACCGGGGAGCTGTTTTTT. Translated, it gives CASSWHLDGYTGELFF.

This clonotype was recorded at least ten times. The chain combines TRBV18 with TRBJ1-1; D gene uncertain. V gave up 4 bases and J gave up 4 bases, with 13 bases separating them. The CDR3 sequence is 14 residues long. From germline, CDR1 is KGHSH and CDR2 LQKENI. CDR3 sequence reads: CASSLGWVATEAFF. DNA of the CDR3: TGTGCCAGCTCACTGGGCTGGGTGGCCACTGAAGCTTTCTTT.

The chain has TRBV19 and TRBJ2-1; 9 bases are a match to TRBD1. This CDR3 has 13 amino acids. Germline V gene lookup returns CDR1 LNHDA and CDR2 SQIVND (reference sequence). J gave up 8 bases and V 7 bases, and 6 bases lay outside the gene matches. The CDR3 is CASKQGAFDEQFF. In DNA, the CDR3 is TGTGCCAGTAAACAGGGGGCGTTTGATGAGCAGTTCTTC.